Following are 9 T cell receptor beta chains from one sample sequenced in a study of T cells after yellow fever vaccination. TCRdb analysed the 5' RACE reads with MiXCR anew, one entry per CDR3 protein. Altogether over 200,000 distinct CDR3 sequences are present, over 6.5% being singletons, with the ten largest covering approximately 1.1%. The sample here was CD4+ T cells sorted from PBMCs, taken on the day of the yellow fever booster vaccination. The receptors were sampled from a man aged 30 to 39 who received the YFV17D yellow fever vaccine.

The chain is built from TRBV7-2 and TRBJ2-1, with unresolved D. The germline gives CDR1 SGHTA, CDR2 FQGNSA. The CDR3 covers 11 residues. Trimming shortened V by 6 bases and J by 4 bases, and 4 bases separated the two germline ends. The CDR3 DNA is TGTGCCAGCAGAAGATACAATGAGCAGTTCTTC. Residues: CASRRYNEQFF.

This clonotype was detected only a few times. The chain carries TRBV6-1 and TRBJ1-2, with unresolved D. The CDR3 has 16 residues. Germline V gene sequence: CDR1 MNHNS, CDR2 SASEGT. V dropped 8 bases and J dropped 4 bases, with 23 bases sitting between them. CDR3: CASASLGENYIYGYTF. The CDR3 nucleotides are TGTGCCAGCGCATCTCTTGGGGAGAACTACATCTATGGCTACACCTTC.

This clonotype turned up a few times. In DNA, the CDR3 is TGTGCCAGCTCAACCCCTTCGGGAGAGCAGTTCTTC. This sequence encodes CASSTPSGEQFF. The V call is TRBV18, the J call TRBJ2-1, with D perhaps TRBD2 (5 bases). From germline, CDR1 is KGHSH and CDR2 LQKENI. The CDR3 loop spans 12 amino acids. The V gene lost 5 bases and the J gene lost 10 bases, with 12 bases spanning the gap. Variable domain in full (rest from reference TRBV18 and TRBJ2-1): NAGVMQNPRHLVRRRGQEARLRCSPMKGHSHVYWYRQLPEEGLKFMVYLQKENIIDESGMPKERFSAEFPKEGPSILRIQQVVRGDSAAYFCASSTPSGEQFFGPGTRLTVL.

This clonotype was found a few times. This chain joins TRBV4-3 and TRBJ2-7; unclear D gene. The CDR3 totals 15 residues. In germline, CDR1 is LGHNA, CDR2 YSLEER. V was trimmed by 1 base and J by 5 bases, leaving 15 bases between them. The CDR3 sequence is CASSQVGSGVNEQYF. CDR3 coding DNA: TGCGCCAGCAGCCAAGTCGGCTCTGGAGTCAACGAGCAGTACTTC.

The sample holds many counts of this clonotype. The J gene is TRBJ2-5, the V gene TRBV2; D uncertain. Germline lookup yields CDR1 SNHLY and CDR2 FYNNEI. There are 12 residues in the CDR3. Deletions cut 3 bases from V and 5 bases from J, with 7 bases between. The CDR3, as DNA: TGTGCCAGCAGTGATTTTGTGGAGACCCAGTACTTC. This translates into CASSDFVETQYF.

At least ten counts were recorded for this clonotype. The chain uses TRBV3-1 and TRBJ2-5, with D perhaps TRBD1 (5 bases). CDR3 length equals 14 residues. Germline V gene lookup returns CDR1 LGHDT and CDR2 YNNKEL (reference sequence). V lost 1 base and J lost 7, with 13 bases in between. The CDR3 is CASSQGTGDGTQYF. In nucleotides, the CDR3 is TGTGCCAGCAGCCAAGGTACAGGAGACGGGACCCAGTACTTC.

This clonotype has a handful of counts. The chain is built from TRBV5-4 and TRBJ2-2; D may be TRBD2 (5 bases). The CDR3 spans 15 residues. Trimming pared 0 bases from V and 4 bases from J, leaving 10 bases between. Looked up from germline, CDR1 is SGHNT and CDR2 is YYREEE (reference sequence). This CDR3 reads CASSLAVGATGELFF. In DNA form, the CDR3 reads TGTGCCAGCAGCTTGGCGGTGGGAGCCACCGGGGAGCTGTTTTTT.

This clonotype came up a few times. This chain links TRBV24-1 with TRBJ2-1; D is unresolved. The CDR3 has 13 amino acids. The ends were cut back, 3 bases at V and 4 bases at J, with 6 bases in the middle. The germline V gene has CDR1 KGHDR and CDR2 SFDVKD. The chain's CDR3 is CATSDQQYNEQFF. CDR3 DNA sequence: TGTGCCACCAGTGATCAACAGTACAATGAGCAGTTCTTC.

This rearrangement joins TRBV20-1 to TRBJ2-3; 7 nucleotides agree with TRBD1. Losses at the gene ends were 3 bases for V and 2 bases for J; bases not matched to a gene: 8. Germline values: CDR1 DFQATT, CDR2 SNEGSKA (reference sequence). There are 15 residues in the CDR3. The CDR3 DNA is TGCAGTGCTAGGATGACAGGGTTATTCACAGATACGCAGTATTTT. As protein: CSARMTGLFTDTQYF.